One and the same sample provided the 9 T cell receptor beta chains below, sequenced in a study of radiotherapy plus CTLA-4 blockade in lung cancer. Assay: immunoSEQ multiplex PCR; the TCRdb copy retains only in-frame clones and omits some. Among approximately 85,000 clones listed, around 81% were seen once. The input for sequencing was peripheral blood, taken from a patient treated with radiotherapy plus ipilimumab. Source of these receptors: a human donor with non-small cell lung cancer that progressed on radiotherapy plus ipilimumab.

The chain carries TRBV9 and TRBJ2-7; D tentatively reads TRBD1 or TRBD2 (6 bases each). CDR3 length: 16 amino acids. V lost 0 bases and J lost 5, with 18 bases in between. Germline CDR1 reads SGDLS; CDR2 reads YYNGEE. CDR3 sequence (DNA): TGTGCCAGCAGCGTAGAAATTGGAGGGGGTTCTAACGAGCAGTACTTC. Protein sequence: CASSVEIGGGSNEQYF.

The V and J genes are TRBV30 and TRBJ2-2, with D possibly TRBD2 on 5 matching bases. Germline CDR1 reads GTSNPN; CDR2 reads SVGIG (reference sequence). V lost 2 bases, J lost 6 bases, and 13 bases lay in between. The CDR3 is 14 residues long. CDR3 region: CAWSISTKPGELFF. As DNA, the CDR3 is TGTGCCTGGAGTATATCGACTAAACCCGGGGAGCTGTTTTTT.

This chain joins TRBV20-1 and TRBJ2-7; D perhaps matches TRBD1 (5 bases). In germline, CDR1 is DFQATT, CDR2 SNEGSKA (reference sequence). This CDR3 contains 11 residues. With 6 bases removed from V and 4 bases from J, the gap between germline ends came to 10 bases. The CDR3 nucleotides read TGCAGTGCCAGACAGACTTACGAGCAGTACTTC. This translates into CSARQTYEQYF.

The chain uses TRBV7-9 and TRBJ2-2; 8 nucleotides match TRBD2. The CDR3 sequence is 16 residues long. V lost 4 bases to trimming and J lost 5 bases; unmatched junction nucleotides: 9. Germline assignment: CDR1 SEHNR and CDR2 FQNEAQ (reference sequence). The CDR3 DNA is TGTGCCAGCAGCTCACTCCAGCGGGGGAATACCGGGGAGCTGTTTTTT. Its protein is CASSSLQRGNTGELFF.

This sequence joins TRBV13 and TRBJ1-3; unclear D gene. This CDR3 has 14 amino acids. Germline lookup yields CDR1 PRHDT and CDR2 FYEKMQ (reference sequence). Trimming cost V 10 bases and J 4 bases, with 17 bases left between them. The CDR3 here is CATYLWAEGNTIYF. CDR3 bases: TGTGCCACCTACCTATGGGCGGAAGGAAACACCATATATTTT.

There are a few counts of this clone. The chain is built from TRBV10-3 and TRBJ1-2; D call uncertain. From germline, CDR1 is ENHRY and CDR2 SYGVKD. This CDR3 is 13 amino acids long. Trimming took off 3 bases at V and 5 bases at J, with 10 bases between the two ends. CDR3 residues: CAISDRENYGYTF. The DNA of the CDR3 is TGTGCCATCAGTGACCGGGAGAATTATGGCTACACCTTC.

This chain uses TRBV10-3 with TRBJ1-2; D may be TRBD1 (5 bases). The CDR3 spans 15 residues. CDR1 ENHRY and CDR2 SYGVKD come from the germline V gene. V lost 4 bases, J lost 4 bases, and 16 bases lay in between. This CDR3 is CAISGVWGSGYGYTF. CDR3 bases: TGTGCCATCAGTGGGGTTTGGGGGTCAGGCTATGGCTACACCTTC.

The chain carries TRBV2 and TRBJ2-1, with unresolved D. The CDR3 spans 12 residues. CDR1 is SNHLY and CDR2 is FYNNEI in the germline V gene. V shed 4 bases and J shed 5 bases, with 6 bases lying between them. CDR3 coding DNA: TGTGCCAGCAGTGTTGGGGACAATGAGCAGTTCTTC. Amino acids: CASSVGDNEQFF.

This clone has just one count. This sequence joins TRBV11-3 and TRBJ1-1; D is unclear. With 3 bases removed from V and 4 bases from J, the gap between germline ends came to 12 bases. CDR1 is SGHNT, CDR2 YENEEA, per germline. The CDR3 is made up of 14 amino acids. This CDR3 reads CASSLGRELTEAFF. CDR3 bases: TGTGCCAGCAGCTTGGGCCGGGAACTCACTGAAGCTTTCTTT.